One and the same sample provided the 15 T cell receptor beta chains below, sequenced in a study of shared clonotypes between healthy human individuals. Sequencing was performed with immunoSEQ multiplex PCR; in TCRdb, only in-frame clones are kept and a portion is missing. The profile shows about 1,900,000 clones, about 95% of them singletons. The naive CD8 subset, CD45RO-negative cells positively selected for CCR7, excluded terminally differentiated effector memory CD45RA+ cells. The sequencing input was naive CD8+ T cells sorted from blood. The receptors were gathered from a young man in good health.

V usage is TRBV28 and J usage is TRBJ2-7, with D unclear. This CDR3 has 13 amino acids. Germline V gene data show CDR1 as MDHEN and CDR2 as SYDVKM. V gave up 2 bases and J gave up 6 bases, with 11 bases separating them. Written as DNA, the CDR3 is TGTGCCAGCAGTTTACGATCGGTTAGCGAGCAGTACTTC. It specifies CASSLRSVSEQYF. Looking up the rest from reference TRBV28 and TRBJ2-7 gives the full variable domain: DVKVTQSSRYLVKRTGEKVFLECVQDMDHENMFWYRQDPGLGLRLIYFSYDVKMKEKGDIPEGYSVSREKKERFSLILESASTNQTSMYLCASSLRSVSEQYFGPGTRLTVT.

The V gene is TRBV6-1, the J gene TRBJ1-1; no clear D gene. Germline assignment: CDR1 MNHNS and CDR2 SASEGT. The CDR3 has 15 residues. V was cut by 2 bases and J by 3 bases, with 13 bases left in between. CDR3 sequence reads: CASSEPLGRYTEAFF. As DNA, the CDR3 is TGTGCCAGCAGTGAACCTCTCGGCAGGTACACTGAAGCTTTCTTT.

The V and J genes are TRBV27 and TRBJ1-1, with TRBD1 as a possible D gene (6 bases). The germline CDR1 and CDR2 sequences are MNHEY and SMNVEV (reference sequence). Trimming left V 6 bases short and J 4 bases short, with 21 bases between. The length of the CDR3 is 16 residues. The CDR3 loop is CASSPSWGAHPTEAFF. The CDR3 DNA reads TGTGCCAGCAGCCCTTCGTGGGGGGCGCACCCCACTGAAGCTTTCTTT.

The chain links TRBV10-3 to TRBJ2-7; D is possibly TRBD1 (5 bases). Germline lookup yields CDR1 ENHRY and CDR2 SYGVKD. This CDR3 region has 15 residues. V lost 2 bases and J 0 bases, leaving 11 bases between the germline ends. The CDR3 DNA reads as TGTGCCATCAGTGAGAACCAGGGTACCTCCTACGAGCAGTACTTC. It yields the protein CAISENQGTSYEQYF.

CDR3 protein: CASSAGTVSPLHF. The CDR3 DNA follows: TGTGCCAGCAGTGCCGGGACAGTTTCACCCCTCCACTTT. This sequence joins TRBV6-1 and TRBJ1-6; 7 bases are a match to TRBD1. CDR3 length equals 13 residues. Germline CDR1 reads MNHNS; CDR2 reads SASEGT. With 4 bases clipped from V and 9 bases from J, the junction kept 3 bases outside the gene matches.

This chain uses TRBV30 with TRBJ2-5; possibly TRBD1 for D (7 bases). The CDR3 length is 14 residues. The V and J ends lost 7 bases and 2 bases respectively, with 17 bases between them. Germline-derived CDR1 and CDR2 are GTSNPN and SVGIG (reference sequence). In nucleotides, the CDR3 is TGTGCCTACGAAACAGGGGAGGAACAAGAGACCCAGTACTTC. Translated, it gives CAYETGEEQETQYF.

V and J are TRBV5-8 and TRBJ2-7; unclear D gene. From germline, CDR1 is SGHTS and CDR2 YDEGEE. CDR3 size: 12 residues. V gave up 0 bases and J gave up 2 bases, with 3 bases separating them. The CDR3 sequence: CASSLDTYEQYF. As DNA, the CDR3 is TGTGCCAGCAGCTTGGATACCTACGAGCAGTACTTC.

V usage is TRBV5-1 and J usage is TRBJ2-7, with D perhaps matching TRBD1 or TRBD2 (5 bases each). V was cut by 4 bases and J by 2 bases, with 13 bases left in between. The CDR3 contains 14 residues. In germline, CDR1 is SGHRS, CDR2 YFSETQ. CDR3 amino acids: CASSPGTEAYEQYF. The CDR3 DNA reads TGCGCCAGCAGCCCCGGGACCGAGGCCTACGAGCAGTACTTC.

The gene calls are TRBV7-9 and TRBJ2-7, with D maybe TRBD1 (6 bases). Germline lookup yields CDR1 SEHNR and CDR2 FQNEAQ (reference sequence). The CDR3 loop spans 15 amino acids. The V gene lost 4 bases and the J gene lost 2 bases, with 15 bases spanning the gap. CDR3 DNA sequence: TGTGCCAGCAGCTCGTCGACAGGCGGTACCTACGAGCAGTACTTC. It encodes CASSSSTGGTYEQYF.

The chain combines TRBV6-4 with TRBJ2-7; tentatively, D is TRBD1 (5 bases). The CDR3 has 15 residues. The V and J ends lost 0 bases and 6 bases respectively, with 15 bases between them. The germline V gene has CDR1 MRHNA and CDR2 SNTAGT. DNA of the CDR3: TGTGCCAGCAGTGACTCGGGCAGGGTGGCCGTCGAGCAGTACTTC. Encoded protein: CASSDSGRVAVEQYF.

As regards this clone: The sample carries other DNA sequences with the same CDR3. This chain uses TRBV7-2 with TRBJ2-7, with 8 nucleotides matching TRBD2. Germline V gene sequence: CDR1 SGHTA, CDR2 FQGNSA. V dropped 2 bases and J dropped 0; count of bases not matched to a gene: 3. This CDR3 spans 15 amino acids. CDR3 region: CASSLTSGSSYEQYF. The CDR3 DNA sequence: TGTGCCAGCAGCTTAACTAGCGGTAGCTCCTACGAGCAGTACTTC.

The rearrangement links TRBV13 to TRBJ2-7; 7 positions agree with TRBD2. V was clipped by 1 base and J by 2 bases; unmatched bases: 8. The germline V gene encodes CDR1 PRHDT and CDR2 FYEKMQ (reference sequence). This CDR3 contains 16 residues. The CDR3, as DNA: TGTGCCAGCAGCTTAGTTAGCGCTAGCGGTACCTACGAGCAGTACTTC. Translated, it gives CASSLVSASGTYEQYF.

The rearrangement uses TRBV19 and TRBJ1-5; no clear D. The CDR3 has 14 amino acids. V lost 4 bases and J lost 6, with 13 bases in between. Germline assignment: CDR1 LNHDA and CDR2 SQIVND (reference sequence). As DNA, the CDR3 is TGTGCCAGTAGTACTATCGGTATGGGTCAGCCCCAGCATTTT. It is translated as CASSTIGMGQPQHF.

The chain combines TRBV28 with TRBJ1-5; TRBD1 is a possible D gene (5 bases). V lost 2 bases and J lost 4, with 18 bases in between. Germline V gives CDR1 MDHEN, CDR2 SYDVKM. CDR3 length: 17 amino acids. For the CDR3, the DNA is TGTGCCAGCAGTTTAGATTTACGTCAGGGAAGTAATCAGCCCCAGCATTTT. It yields the protein CASSLDLRQGSNQPQHF.

The chain carries TRBV4-3 and TRBJ2-5; 11 positions agree with TRBD2. Germline trimming cut 4 bases from V and 5 bases from J; bases unmatched to any gene: 6. In germline, CDR1 is LGHNA, CDR2 YSLEER. This CDR3 is 15 amino acids long. In DNA form, the CDR3 reads TGCGCCAGCAGCCGAATACTAGCGGGAGATGAGACCCAGTACTTC. Its translation: CASSRILAGDETQYF.